This T cell receptor (beta chain) was documented in a study of blood T cell repertoires in COVID-19. Study summary: Sample material is recorded as cDNA or gDNA derived from T cells, B-cell-depleted T cells, or PBMCs.

This table comes from immunoSEQ multiplex PCR, and its TCRdb copy is limited to in-frame clones, with some not included. The table shows hundreds of thousands of clones, with 70% to 90% occurring only once. Participant ages covered about 18 to 89 years across approximately 25 US areas. Cohorts were determined from participant-reported clinical history. V dropped 2 bases and J dropped 2 bases, with 15 bases sitting between them. CDR3 length: 15 amino acids. CDR1 is GTSNPN, CDR2 SVGIG, per germline (reference sequence). The TCR was taken from a woman aged 40-49 years with acute COVID-19. This chain connects TRBV30 to TRBJ1-1; weak D call: TRBD1 (6 bases). The specimen sequenced was PBMCs or T cells enriched from blood (not recorded which). The CDR3 loop is CAWSSRGRPNTEAFF. Written as DNA, the CDR3 is TGTGCCTGGAGTTCCAGGGGACGCCCTAACACTGAAGCTTTCTTT.